A selection of T cell receptor beta chains follows, all from one sample in a study of identical twins. TCRdb redid the calling of the 5' RACE reads with MiXCR, one entry per CDR3 protein. The data show 500,000 to 550,000 distinct CDR3 sequences, under 25% seen once. These data were likewise used in another study, on T cells expressing NK-cell markers.

Sequencing was done on a sample of CD4+ T cells sorted from blood. The receptors stem from a woman aged 18-35 years in good health. The CDR3 runs from the conserved cysteine through the conserved F or W. Each record gives: D gene, V gene, clone size, J gene, CDR3 protein, CDR3 DNA. D genes are given only for firm matches. A row's size may be missing; if present it is once, few, many or a size class.

D gene: TRBD2
V gene: TRBV24-1
clone size: medium-sized
J gene: TRBJ2-1
CDR3 protein: CATSDSGTSINEQFF
CDR3 DNA: TGTGCCACCAGTGATTCCGGGACTAGTATTAATGAGCAGTTCTTC

D gene: TRBD2
V gene: TRBV20-1
clone size: -
J gene: TRBJ2-5
CDR3 protein: CSARGTGGTEETQYF
CDR3 DNA: TGCAGTGCTAGGGGGACGGGGGGTACTGAAGAGACCCAGTACTTC

D gene: -
V gene: TRBV20-1
clone size: few
J gene: TRBJ1-1
CDR3 protein: CSARVQQNTEAFF
CDR3 DNA: TGCAGTGCTAGAGTACAGCAGAACACTGAAGCTTTCTTT

D gene: -
V gene: TRBV6-2/TRBV6-3
clone size: few
J gene: TRBJ2-5
CDR3 protein: CASSYFPGTQYF
CDR3 DNA: TGTGCCAGCAGTTATTTCCCTGGGACCCAGTACTTC

D gene: TRBD2
V gene: TRBV4-3
clone size: few
J gene: TRBJ2-1
CDR3 protein: CVSSQGLAGPGREQFF
CDR3 DNA: TGCGTCAGCAGCCAAGGACTAGCGGGACCGGGTCGGGAGCAGTTCTTC

D gene: TRBD2
V gene: TRBV27
clone size: few
J gene: TRBJ2-1
CDR3 protein: CASGSSSGLAGKNEQFF
CDR3 DNA: TGTGCCAGCGGATCCTCATCGGGGCTAGCGGGAAAGAATGAGCAGTTCTTC

D gene: -
V gene: TRBV20-1
clone size: few
J gene: TRBJ1-2
CDR3 protein: CSARVGGFNYGYTF
CDR3 DNA: TGCAGTGCTAGAGTCGGCGGATTTAACTATGGCTACACCTTC

D gene: -
V gene: TRBV20-1
clone size: -
J gene: TRBJ2-3
CDR3 protein: CSAERRGGTSTDTQYF
CDR3 DNA: TGCAGTGCTGAACGGAGAGGGGGAACTAGCACAGATACGCAGTATTTT

D gene: -
V gene: TRBV6-1
clone size: -
J gene: TRBJ2-2
CDR3 protein: CASSVNFIGELFF
CDR3 DNA: TGTGCCAGCAGTGTAAATTTCATAGGGGAGCTGTTTTTT

D gene: -
V gene: TRBV29-1
clone size: few
J gene: TRBJ2-7
CDR3 protein: CSVVRDPHPEQYF
CDR3 DNA: TGCAGCGTTGTCAGGGACCCCCATCCGGAGCAGTACTTC

D gene: TRBD1
V gene: TRBV20-1
clone size: -
J gene: TRBJ2-7
CDR3 protein: CSARGDRAYEQYF
CDR3 DNA: TGCAGTGCTAGGGGGGACAGAGCCTACGAGCAGTACTTC

D gene: TRBD2
V gene: TRBV9
clone size: -
J gene: TRBJ2-1
CDR3 protein: CASNGASGDNEQFF
CDR3 DNA: TGTGCCAGCAATGGGGCTAGCGGGGACAATGAGCAGTTCTTC

D gene: -
V gene: TRBV12-3/TRBV12-4
clone size: -
J gene: TRBJ2-1
CDR3 protein: CASSLRGGAAALSSYNEQFF
CDR3 DNA: TGTGCCAGCAGTTTAAGGGGCGGGGCGGCGGCGTTGAGCTCCTACAATGAGCAGTTCTTC

D gene: -
V gene: TRBV4-3
clone size: -
J gene: TRBJ2-2
CDR3 protein: CASSQDPQRTGELFF
CDR3 DNA: TGCGCCAGCAGCCAAGATCCCCAGCGCACCGGGGAGCTGTTTTTT

D gene: -
V gene: TRBV6-1
clone size: few
J gene: TRBJ1-2
CDR3 protein: CASRPPGVTYGYTF
CDR3 DNA: TGTGCCAGCAGACCTCCGGGGGTAACCTATGGCTACACCTTC

D gene: -
V gene: TRBV12-3/TRBV12-4
clone size: few
J gene: TRBJ2-3
CDR3 protein: CASSLVVGDTQYF
CDR3 DNA: TGTGCCAGCAGTTTAGTCGTTGGAGATACGCAGTATTTT

D gene: TRBD1
V gene: TRBV7-9
clone size: -
J gene: TRBJ1-6
CDR3 protein: CASSGQTGRFSPLHF
CDR3 DNA: TGTGCCAGCAGCGGCCAGACAGGGCGATTTTCACCCCTCCACTTT

D gene: -
V gene: TRBV29-1
clone size: -
J gene: TRBJ2-2
CDR3 protein: CSVVGVGNTGELFF
CDR3 DNA: TGCAGCGTTGTTGGGGTCGGGAACACCGGGGAGCTGTTTTTT

D gene: -
V gene: TRBV12-3/TRBV12-4
clone size: -
J gene: TRBJ2-1
CDR3 protein: CASSLSLAASEQFF
CDR3 DNA: TGTGCCAGCAGTTTAAGTCTAGCCGCCAGTGAGCAGTTCTTC

D gene: TRBD2
V gene: TRBV6-5
clone size: few
J gene: TRBJ2-7
CDR3 protein: CASSFQTSGEQYF
CDR3 DNA: TGTGCCAGCAGTTTCCAGACTAGCGGGGAGCAGTACTTC

D gene: -
V gene: TRBV2
clone size: once
J gene: TRBJ2-7
CDR3 protein: CASSDQGISYEQYF
CDR3 DNA: TGTGCCAGCAGTGATCAGGGGATCTCTTACGAGCAGTACTTC

D gene: -
V gene: TRBV6-5
clone size: few
J gene: TRBJ1-6
CDR3 protein: CASSYSRLDSPLHF
CDR3 DNA: TGTGCCAGCAGTTACTCTCGATTGGATTCACCCCTCCACTTT

D gene: -
V gene: TRBV12-3/TRBV12-4
clone size: many
J gene: TRBJ2-1
CDR3 protein: CASSLVGNSYNEQFF
CDR3 DNA: TGTGCCAGCAGTTTAGTAGGTAACTCCTACAATGAGCAGTTCTTC

D gene: TRBD2
V gene: TRBV20-1
clone size: -
J gene: TRBJ2-5
CDR3 protein: CSGLLAGQETQYF
CDR3 DNA: TGCAGTGGCTTACTAGCGGGGCAAGAGACCCAGTACTTC

D gene: TRBD2
V gene: TRBV5-6
clone size: few
J gene: TRBJ2-1
CDR3 protein: CASSIGLAGYNEQFF
CDR3 DNA: TGTGCCAGCAGCATAGGCCTAGCGGGCTACAATGAGCAGTTCTTC

D gene: -
V gene: TRBV7-9
clone size: few
J gene: TRBJ1-1
CDR3 protein: CASSSNRAMNTEAFF
CDR3 DNA: TGTGCCAGCAGCTCCAACAGGGCTATGAACACTGAAGCTTTCTTT

D gene: -
V gene: TRBV20-1
clone size: -
J gene: TRBJ1-4
CDR3 protein: CSAKSSGANEKLFF
CDR3 DNA: TGCAGTGCCAAGAGCTCGGGGGCTAATGAAAAACTGTTTTTT

D gene: TRBD1
V gene: TRBV20-1
clone size: few
J gene: TRBJ1-5
CDR3 protein: CSASSPGQGGRNQPQHF
CDR3 DNA: TGCAGTGCTAGTAGCCCGGGACAGGGAGGTAGGAATCAGCCCCAGCATTTT

D gene: -
V gene: TRBV11-3
clone size: -
J gene: TRBJ2-6
CDR3 protein: CASTEGWSGANVLTF
CDR3 DNA: TGTGCCAGCACCGAGGGGTGGTCAGGGGCCAACGTCCTGACTTTC

D gene: -
V gene: TRBV20-1
clone size: -
J gene: TRBJ2-5
CDR3 protein: CSASGRGQIRETQYF
CDR3 DNA: TGCAGTGCTAGTGGCCGGGGGCAGATCCGGGAGACCCAGTACTTC

D gene: -
V gene: TRBV20-1
clone size: few
J gene: TRBJ2-3
CDR3 protein: CSARVRGGTDTQYF
CDR3 DNA: TGCAGTGCTAGAGTCAGGGGAGGCACAGATACGCAGTATTTT

D gene: -
V gene: TRBV20-1
clone size: -
J gene: TRBJ2-7
CDR3 protein: CSALYRAYEQYF
CDR3 DNA: TGCAGTGCTCTTTACAGGGCCTACGAGCAGTACTTC

D gene: TRBD1
V gene: TRBV29-1
clone size: few
J gene: TRBJ1-1
CDR3 protein: CSAKRQGGNTEAFF
CDR3 DNA: TGCAGCGCCAAAAGACAGGGGGGGAACACTGAAGCTTTCTTT

D gene: TRBD1
V gene: TRBV6-1
clone size: -
J gene: TRBJ1-6
CDR3 protein: CASSPLGGGNSPLHF
CDR3 DNA: TGTGCCAGCAGCCCCCTGGGAGGGGGCAATTCACCCCTCCACTTT

D gene: -
V gene: TRBV7-3
clone size: -
J gene: TRBJ2-2
CDR3 protein: CASSLSSTGELFF
CDR3 DNA: TGTGCCAGCAGCTTAAGTTCCACCGGGGAGCTGTTTTTT

D gene: -
V gene: TRBV5-5
clone size: few
J gene: TRBJ2-7
CDR3 protein: CASSLRGPWHEQYF
CDR3 DNA: TGTGCCAGCAGCTTGCGAGGACCATGGCACGAGCAGTACTTC

D gene: -
V gene: TRBV20-1
clone size: few
J gene: TRBJ1-2
CDR3 protein: CSAWTARNYGYTF
CDR3 DNA: TGCAGTGCGTGGACAGCGCGCAACTATGGCTACACCTTC

D gene: TRBD1
V gene: TRBV6-1
clone size: -
J gene: TRBJ1-6
CDR3 protein: CASTRPGQGNSPLHF
CDR3 DNA: TGTGCCAGCACCCGACCTGGACAGGGAAATTCACCCCTCCACTTT

D gene: -
V gene: TRBV20-1
clone size: -
J gene: TRBJ1-3
CDR3 protein: CSASEGEPGNTIYF
CDR3 DNA: TGCAGTGCTAGCGAGGGAGAACCTGGAAACACCATATATTTT

D gene: -
V gene: TRBV20-1
clone size: many
J gene: TRBJ2-7
CDR3 protein: CSAKHNYEQYF
CDR3 DNA: TGCAGTGCTAAGCATAACTACGAGCAGTACTTC

D gene: -
V gene: TRBV15
clone size: -
J gene: TRBJ1-2
CDR3 protein: CATSRTQGGDYGYTF
CDR3 DNA: TGTGCCACCAGCAGAACACAGGGAGGTGACTATGGCTACACCTTC

D gene: -
V gene: TRBV5-6
clone size: -
J gene: TRBJ1-2
CDR3 protein: CASSKRIDRPYF
CDR3 DNA: TGTGCCAGCAGCAAGAGAATCGACAGGCCTTACTTC

D gene: -
V gene: TRBV15
clone size: -
J gene: TRBJ2-2
CDR3 protein: CATSRAVTGELFF
CDR3 DNA: TGTGCCACCAGCAGGGCAGTGACCGGGGAGCTGTTTTTT

D gene: -
V gene: TRBV7-6
clone size: -
J gene: TRBJ1-6
CDR3 protein: CASSRQTRGDSPLHF
CDR3 DNA: TGTGCCAGCAGCCGACAGACCCGGGGGGATTCACCCCTCCACTTT

D gene: TRBD2
V gene: TRBV7-2
clone size: -
J gene: TRBJ2-4
CDR3 protein: CASADGRAAHGLKDF
CDR3 DNA: TGTGCCAGCGCAGACGGGAGGGCCGCCCACGGTCTTAAGGACTTC

D gene: -
V gene: TRBV6-5
clone size: few
J gene: TRBJ2-7
CDR3 protein: CASSYGGQISYEQYF
CDR3 DNA: TGTGCCAGCAGTTACGGGGGACAAATTTCCTACGAGCAGTACTTC

D gene: TRBD1
V gene: TRBV7-2
clone size: few
J gene: TRBJ2-4
CDR3 protein: CASSPGTVGDIQYF
CDR3 DNA: TGTGCCAGCAGCCCCGGGACAGTTGGTGACATTCAGTACTTC

D gene: -
V gene: TRBV12-3/TRBV12-4
clone size: few
J gene: TRBJ2-1
CDR3 protein: CASSLERSHEQFF
CDR3 DNA: TGTGCCAGCAGTTTGGAGCGTTCCCATGAGCAGTTCTTC

D gene: TRBD1
V gene: TRBV9
clone size: -
J gene: TRBJ1-6
CDR3 protein: CASSLDRVNSPLHF
CDR3 DNA: TGTGCCAGCAGCCTCGACAGGGTTAATTCACCCCTCCACTTT